This T cell receptor (beta chain) is from a study of early T cells in non-severe SARS-CoV-2 infection. Study-wide results and limits: Anti-spike CD8 specificities were favored by VDJdb matching, whose results missed private and CD4 specificities.

CDR1 SEHNR and CDR2 FQNEAQ come from the germline V gene (reference sequence). V was trimmed by 4 bases and J by 3 bases, leaving 7 bases between them. This CDR3 contains 14 residues. The TCR library protocol was used to attach unique molecular identifiers. These identifiers were attached to individual cDNA molecules. TCRdb itself ran the 5' RACE reads through MiXCR, one entry per CDR3 protein. This repertoire shows about 64,000 distinct CDR3 sequences, more than 15% found once; its top ten account for 8% to 10%. This clonotype was seen only a few times. Its antigen is unidentified. The clonotype comes from an adult who was a healthcare worker with PCR-confirmed SARS-CoV-2 infection or an uninfected control (not recorded which). The rearrangement links TRBV7-9 to TRBJ1-6; no reliable D call. The source material was whole blood, sampled at baseline. The CDR3 spells CASSSDGYNSPLHF. CDR3 DNA sequence: TGTGCCAGCAGCTCAGACGGCTATAATTCACCCCTCCACTTT.